The next 9 T cell receptor beta chains were all read from a single sample in a study of blood T cells in healthy people across ages. Using a J-beta primer mix together with a sample-barcoded 5' primer, a second PCR was run for 7 to 11 cycles. TCRdb independently ran MiXCR on the 5' RACE reads; one entry per CDR3 protein. Here the sample spans approximately 600,000 distinct CDR3 sequences, roughly 50% being singletons. The sequencing sample was made of blood. The receptors come from a man aged 60 to 69 in good health.

V is TRBV25-1 and J is TRBJ2-7; 7 positions agree with TRBD1. The J call may not be correct, given that the DNA end is closer to TRBJ2-5. In germline, CDR1 is MGHDK, CDR2 SYGVNS. The CDR3 covers 16 residues. CDR3 protein: CASSEARGSVVETQYF. CDR3 sequence (DNA): TGTGCCAGCAGCGAAGCCAGGGGGTCGGTTGTTGAGACCCAGTACTTC.

In its sample, this clonotype was seen once. The chain links TRBV4-1 to TRBJ2-4; 11 nucleotides line up with TRBD1. The J call may be in error: the DNA end matches TRBJ2-7 better. The CDR3 consists of 16 residues. Germline loops: CDR1 MGHRA, CDR2 YSYEKL. The CDR3 protein is CASSQTTGTGGYEQYF. In nucleotides, the CDR3 is TGCGCCAGCAGCCAAACAACCGGGACAGGGGGCTACGAGCAGTACTTC.

The chain uses TRBV6-2 or TRBV6-3 and TRBJ2-5; 9 bases agree with TRBD2. Trimming took 6 bases from V and 11 from J; bases not matched to a gene: 13. Germline assignment: CDR1 MNHEY and CDR2 SVGEGT. CDR3 length: 14 residues. CDR3 loop: CASRASGEVNEQYF. The CDR3 DNA reads as TGTGCCAGCAGAGCTAGCGGGGAGGTTAATGAGCAGTACTTC.

The gene calls are TRBV29-1 and TRBJ1-1; D unclear. Between the trimmed V and J ends, which lost 1 base and 2 bases, there was a span of 8 bases. CDR3 length: 13 residues. Germline V CDR1 and CDR2: SQVTM, ANQGSEA. CDR3: CSVEGAANTEAFF. As DNA, the CDR3 is TGCAGCGTTGAAGGGGCAGCAAACACTGAAGCTTTCTTT.

The V call is TRBV7-2, the J call TRBJ2-5, with 7 bases aligning to TRBD2. The CDR3 totals 14 residues. Losses at the gene ends were 5 bases for V and 3 bases for J; bases not matched to a gene: 6. Germline CDR1 and CDR2: SGHTA and FQGNSA. DNA for the CDR3: TGTGCCAGCAGCCCCTTTGGGAGGGAAGAGACCCAGTACTTC. Amino acid sequence: CASSPFGREETQYF.

The chain employs TRBV14 and TRBJ2-3; 10 positions match TRBD1. Germline V CDR1 and CDR2: SGHDN, FVKESK. V was pared by 5 bases and J by 8 bases, with 10 bases of the junction left unmatched. There are 15 residues in the CDR3. The CDR3 protein is CASSEDRGGFGTQYF. DNA for the CDR3: TGTGCCAGCAGCGAGGACAGGGGGGGCTTCGGTACGCAGTATTTT.

With respect to this clonotype: At one boundary the junction diverges from the germline segment, which might be a read error. The chain joins TRBV6-6 to TRBJ2-3; D possibly uses TRBD1 or TRBD2 (5 bases each). The CDR3 consists of 15 residues. CDR1 is MNHNY and CDR2 is SVGAGI in the germline V gene (reference sequence). The CDR3 DNA reads TGTGCCAGCAGCCTCCCCCGCAGGGTACTAGATGCGCAGTATTTT. It is translated as CASSLPRRVLDAQYF.

V gene TRBV7-9 combines with J gene TRBJ2-1; 7 nucleotides align to TRBD2. The J call may be mistaken, given a closer DNA end match to TRBJ2-7. This CDR3 has 14 amino acids. Germline CDR1 SEHNR, CDR2 FQNEAQ (reference sequence). CDR3 sequence: CASSLARDYNEQYF. In DNA, the CDR3 is TGTGCCAGCAGCTTAGCCAGGGACTACAATGAGCAGTACTTC.

This chain uses TRBV28 with TRBJ1-3; TRBD1 might be the D (6 bases). The germline CDR1 and CDR2 sequences are MDHEN and SYDVKM. CDR3 length equals 17 residues. Deletions cut 5 bases from V and 0 bases from J, with 17 bases between. In DNA, the CDR3 is TGTGCCAGCAGTCTTGACCCGACAGGACCCTCTGGAAACACCATATATTTT. Translation: CASSLDPTGPSGNTIYF.